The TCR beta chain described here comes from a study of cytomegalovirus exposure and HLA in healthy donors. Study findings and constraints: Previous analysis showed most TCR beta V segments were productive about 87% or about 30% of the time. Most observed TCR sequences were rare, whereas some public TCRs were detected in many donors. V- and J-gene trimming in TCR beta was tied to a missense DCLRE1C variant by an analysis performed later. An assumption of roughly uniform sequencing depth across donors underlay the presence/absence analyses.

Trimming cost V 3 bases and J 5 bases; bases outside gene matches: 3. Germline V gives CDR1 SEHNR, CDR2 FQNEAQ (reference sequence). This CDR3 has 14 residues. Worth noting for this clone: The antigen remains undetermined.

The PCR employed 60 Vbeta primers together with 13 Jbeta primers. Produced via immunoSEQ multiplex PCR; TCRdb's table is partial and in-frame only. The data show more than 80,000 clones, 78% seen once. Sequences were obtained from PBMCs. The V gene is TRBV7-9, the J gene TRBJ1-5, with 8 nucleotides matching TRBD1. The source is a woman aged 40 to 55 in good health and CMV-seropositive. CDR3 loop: CASSLDRVDQPQHF. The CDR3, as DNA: TGTGCCAGCAGCTTGGACAGGGTGGATCAGCCCCAGCATTTT.